This T cell receptor (beta chain) was sequenced in a study of blood T cell repertoires in COVID-19. Study as a whole: Nucleic acid was either cDNA or gDNA, and it came from T cells, B-cell-depleted T cells, or PBMCs.

Trimming pared 5 bases from V and 10 bases from J, leaving 11 bases between. Germline loops: CDR1 LNHDA, CDR2 SQIVND (reference sequence). The CDR3 spans 11 residues. Method: immunoSEQ multiplex PCR; TCRdb's copy keeps in-frame clones and lacks some. This table holds more than 150,000 clones, 70% to 90% found once. The chain combines TRBV19 with TRBJ2-5, with D maybe TRBD2 (5 bases). This sequence originates from a man in his forties with active or convalescent COVID-19. Sequenced sample: peripheral blood. CDR3: CASSSTRNQYF. The CDR3 bases are TGTGCCAGTAGTTCTACTAGAAACCAGTACTTC.